Following are 7 T cell receptor beta chains from one sample sequenced in a study of T cells in Graves' hyperthyroidism and ophthalmopathy. RNA transcripts were the template for amplifying TCR beta CDR3 regions. Initially, a first-round RT-PCR of the TCR CDR3 employed the HTBI primer set. TCRdb fed the multiplex PCR reads into MiXCR, producing one record per CDR3 protein. This table holds roughly 300,000 distinct CDR3 sequences, about 15% found once. Sequencing used blood. The source is a woman under 40 with Graves' hyperthyroidism.

This clonotype was counted many times. CDR3 residues: CASSTIFRLQVRYNEQFF. DNA of the CDR3: TGTGCCAGCAGCACCATTTTCCGCCTACAAGTGCGATACAATGAGCAGTTCTTC. The chain couples TRBV11-2 to TRBJ2-1; D remains unclear. The CDR3 has 18 residues. The germline V gene has CDR1 SGHAT and CDR2 FQNNGV. V was shortened by 5 bases and J by 4 bases, with 24 bases between the two germline ends.

The rearrangement links TRBV7-3 to TRBJ1-5; 7 bases map to TRBD1. Germline loops: CDR1 SGHTA, CDR2 FQGTGA. J gave up 4 bases and V 5 bases, and 14 bases lay outside the gene matches. The CDR3 has 17 residues. The CDR3 sequence: CASSPVGRGALNQPQHF. CDR3 sequence (DNA): TGTGCCAGCAGCCCAGTCGGCAGGGGGGCTTTAAATCAGCCCCAGCATTTT.

This clonotype was recorded at least ten times. The chain links TRBV15 to TRBJ1-1, with a tentative D call TRBD1 (5 bases). Germline CDR1 reads LNHNV; CDR2 reads YYDKDF (reference sequence). The V and J ends lost 0 bases and 3 bases respectively, with 8 bases between them. The CDR3 spans 14 residues. CDR3 loop: CATSRDVGDTEAFF. The DNA for the CDR3 is TGTGCCACCAGCAGAGATGTAGGGGACACTGAAGCTTTCTTT.

The chain has TRBV28 and TRBJ2-3; D gene unclear. The CDR3 is made up of 15 amino acids. V lost 1 base and J 4 bases, leaving 12 bases between the germline ends. Germline assignment: CDR1 MDHEN and CDR2 SYDVKM. CDR3 region: CASSLLTGGSDTQYF. In DNA, the CDR3 is TGTGCCAGCAGTTTATTGACGGGTGGATCAGATACGCAGTATTTT.

The V call is TRBV28, the J call TRBJ2-7, with 9 bases fitting TRBD1. Losses at the gene ends were 6 bases for V and 7 bases for J; bases not matched to a gene: 19. The V gene's germline CDR1 is MDHEN and CDR2 SYDVKM. CDR3 length equals 17 residues. The CDR3 DNA sequence: TGTGCCAGCAGCCAAGCAAAAATCAGGACAGGGGCGCGGGAGCAGTACTTC. Amino acid sequence: CASSQAKIRTGAREQYF.

This chain uses TRBV6-2 or TRBV6-3 with TRBJ1-3, with TRBD1 matching over 7 bases. The CDR3 runs 16 residues. V dropped 2 bases and J dropped 2; count of bases not matched to a gene: 6. Germline CDR1 is MNHEY and CDR2 is SVGEGT. The CDR3 reads CASSYPGQAPGNTIYF. The CDR3 DNA sequence: TGTGCCAGCAGTTACCCCGGACAGGCCCCTGGAAACACCATATATTTT.

This clonotype was observed a few times. The chain employs TRBV25-1 and TRBJ2-5, with D maybe TRBD1 (5 bases). This CDR3 comprises 12 residues. CDR1 and CDR2 from the germline V gene are MGHDK and SYGVNS. V was cut by 5 bases and J by 3 bases, with 7 bases left in between. The CDR3 DNA follows: TGTGCCAGCAGTTGGGGCAAAGAGACCCAGTACTTC. Translating gives CASSWGKETQYF.